The next 19 T cell receptor beta chains were all read from a single sample in a study of T cells in Graves' hyperthyroidism and ophthalmopathy (dated by TCRdb to between 2018 and 2021). Receptor amplification or capture employed multiplex PCR. TCRdb names Illumina HiSeq 2000 as the instrument used. The TCR beta CDR3 regions were amplified from RNA transcripts. For the first round of RT-PCR on the TCR CDR3, the HTBI primer set was used together with the Qiagen OneStep RT-PCR kit. TCRdb cleaned the public reads at Q25 with fastp, built clones with MiXCR and kept in-frame beta chains. Rows matching on CDR3 protein sequence are summarized as one entry with the most common DNA and genes. Counted in this sample were 600,000 or so distinct CDR3 sequences; 35% to 55% of them appeared once. Jointly, the top ten make up roughly 8.2% of the sample. The specimen sequenced was peripheral blood or thyroid tissue (not recorded which). Source of these receptors: a woman aged 18-30 years with Graves' hyperthyroidism. Donor details come from another sample of the same person, matched by shared clones.

This chain links TRBV2 with TRBJ2-7; D ambiguous. CDR3 length: 11 amino acids. Trimming cost V 10 bases and J 5 bases, with 12 bases left between them. Germline loops: CDR1 SNHLY, CDR2 FYNNEI. The CDR3 nucleotides are TGTGCCACCGGATTTTACAACGAGCAGTACTTC. As protein: CATGFYNEQYF.

This clonotype was seen a few times. The chain has TRBV11-3 and TRBJ1-5, with D possibly being TRBD1 (5 bases). Between the trimmed V and J ends, which lost 0 bases and 4 bases, there was a span of 10 bases. Germline CDR1 SGHNT, CDR2 YENEEA. CDR3 size: 15 residues. The CDR3 sequence is CASSLERGPNQPQHF. Here the CDR3 DNA reads TGTGCCAGCAGCTTAGAAAGGGGTCCGAATCAGCCCCAGCATTTT.

About this clonotype itself: A much larger clone lies a single base off, so this may be a read error. V is TRBV20-1 and J is TRBJ2-5; D not certain. The CDR3 covers 13 residues. Germline V lookup: CDR1 DFQATT, CDR2 SNEGSKA (reference sequence). The CDR3 protein is CSAMSGSPEIQYF. The CDR3 DNA sequence: TGCAGTGCTATGTCGGGCAGCCCAGAGATCCAGTACTTC.

This clonotype was seen ten or more times. CDR3 sequence: CASSLRRRGQPQHF. In DNA form, the CDR3 reads TGTGCCAGCAGCCTGAGGAGGCGTGGACAGCCCCAGCATTTT. The rearrangement uses TRBV7-2 and TRBJ1-5, with D unresolved. The CDR3 runs to 14 residues. Germline V CDR1 and CDR2: SGHTA, FQGNSA. V lost 5 bases and J lost 7, with 15 bases in between.

The rearrangement links TRBV29-1 to TRBJ2-3; D call uncertain. The V gene's germline CDR1 is SQVTM and CDR2 ANQGSEA. This CDR3 contains 14 residues. The ends were cut back, 4 bases at V and 6 bases at J, with 17 bases in the middle. The CDR3 nucleotides read TGCAGCGTTGTCGGCAGAGTGGCGGTGGATACGCAGTATTTT. This codes for CSVVGRVAVDTQYF.

The CDR3 DNA sequence: TGTGCCAGCACTAGGGGAGGCCACACCGGGGAGCTGTTTTTT. Its translation is CASTRGGHTGELFF. The chain employs TRBV6-1 and TRBJ2-2; a weak D match, TRBD2 (6 bases). V lost 7 bases, J lost 3 bases, and 12 bases lay in between. This CDR3 contains 14 residues. Germline V gives CDR1 MNHNS, CDR2 SASEGT.

The chain is built from TRBV10-3 and TRBJ2-2; no firm D call. Germline CDR1 reads ENHRY; CDR2 reads SYGVKD. The CDR3 covers 11 residues. Trimming took 3 bases from V and 8 from J, leaving 4 bases between them. This CDR3 is CAISDSGELFF. The CDR3 region has the DNA TGTGCCATCAGTGACTCAGGGGAGCTGTTTTTT.

CDR3 amino acids: CASSPSAGTGAGNTIYF. The DNA for the CDR3 is TGTGCCAGCAGCCCTTCGGCCGGGACAGGGGCTGGAAACACCATATATTTT. The V call is TRBV7-9, the J call TRBJ1-3; 10 nucleotides match TRBD1. The CDR3 is 17 residues long. The trim removed 5 bases at V and 2 bases at J, leaving 9 bases unmatched. The V gene's germline CDR1 is SEHNR and CDR2 FQNEAQ (reference sequence).

The V call is TRBV25-1, the J call TRBJ1-1; 7 bases match TRBD1. Germline assignment: CDR1 MGHDK and CDR2 SYGVNS. The CDR3 length is 12 residues. After removal of 8 bases from V and 7 bases from J, the junction contained 7 bases not matched to a gene. Here the CDR3 reads CASLVGQLEAFF. In nucleotides, the CDR3 is TGTGCCAGCTTAGTGGGACAGCTTGAAGCTTTCTTT.

The chain recombines TRBV7-2 with TRBJ2-7; the D gene is possibly TRBD1 (6 bases). Germline assignment: CDR1 SGHTA and CDR2 FQGNSA. The CDR3 extends over 15 amino acids. V lost 5 bases and J lost 1, with 15 bases in between. CDR3 residues: CASSPSRDISYEQYF. The CDR3 bases are TGTGCCAGCAGCCCGAGCCGGGACATATCCTACGAGCAGTACTTC.

The chain is built from TRBV25-1 and TRBJ1-2, with D tentatively TRBD1 (5 bases). The length of the CDR3 is 14 residues. Germline V lookup: CDR1 MGHDK, CDR2 SYGVNS. Trimming took off 2 bases at V and 11 bases at J, with 18 bases between the two ends. CDR3 sequence: CASSEAETAVGYTF. The CDR3, as DNA: TGTGCCAGCAGTGAAGCTGAGACAGCCGTCGGGTACACCTTC.

This chain connects TRBV19 to TRBJ2-7; D is perhaps TRBD1 or TRBD2 (5 bases each). Germline V CDR1 and CDR2: LNHDA, SQIVND (reference sequence). This CDR3 region has 15 residues. Trimming stripped 5 bases from V and 4 bases from J, with 18 bases between. The CDR3 is CASSSRGPRNYEQYF. CDR3 nucleotides: TGTGCCAGTAGTTCAAGGGGACCCCGGAATTACGAGCAGTACTTC.

J is TRBJ1-3 and V is TRBV10-3, with TRBD1 matching 9 bases. Per the germline V gene, CDR1 is ENHRY and CDR2 is SYGVKD. CDR3 length: 15 amino acids. The V gene end was trimmed by 10 bases and the J gene end by 3 bases; junction bases not matched to a gene: 10. In DNA, the CDR3 is TGTGCCAGCAGCTCCGGGACAGGGAATGGAAACACCATATATTTT. This translates into CASSSGTGNGNTIYF.

V usage is TRBV20-1 and J usage is TRBJ2-7, with D perhaps matching TRBD2 (5 bases). The CDR3 contains 13 residues. Germline lookup yields CDR1 DFQATT and CDR2 SNEGSKA (reference sequence). V lost 3 bases to trimming and J lost 9 bases, with 18 bases between them. This CDR3 is CSARGGPLPAQYF. Here the CDR3 DNA reads TGCAGTGCTAGGGGCGGGCCTTTACCGGCGCAGTACTTC.

The gene calls are TRBV27 and TRBJ1-1; maybe TRBD1 (6 bases). Germline V lookup: CDR1 MNHEY, CDR2 SMNVEV (reference sequence). This CDR3 comprises 18 residues. With 0 bases removed from V and 4 bases from J, the gap between germline ends came to 21 bases. CDR3 DNA sequence: TGTGCCAGCAGTTTATCGAACAGTTTGGGGGCGATCGGCACTGAAGCTTTCTTT. Translating gives CASSLSNSLGAIGTEAFF.

The chain links TRBV29-1 to TRBJ1-1, with 8 nucleotides matching TRBD1. Germline trimming cut 1 base from V and 1 base from J; bases unmatched to any gene: 5. In germline, CDR1 is SQVTM, CDR2 ANQGSEA. CDR3 size: 15 residues. The CDR3 here is CSVEGPGTGNTEAFF. CDR3 sequence (DNA): TGCAGCGTTGAAGGCCCCGGGACAGGGAACACTGAAGCTTTCTTT.

The CDR3 sequence: CASRITGEEQYF. The DNA for the CDR3 is TGTGCCAGCAGGATCACAGGGGAAGAGCAGTACTTC. This rearrangement joins TRBV6-2 or TRBV6-3 to TRBJ2-7; 7 positions match TRBD1. Germline V gives CDR1 MNHEY, CDR2 SVGEGT. The V segment lost 6 bases and the J segment 7 bases; nucleotides outside the gene matches: 6. This CDR3 is built from 12 residues.

The chain is built from TRBV5-1 and TRBJ2-7; maybe TRBD2 (5 bases). Between the trimmed V and J ends, which lost 0 bases and 6 bases, there was a span of 13 bases. The CDR3 is 14 amino acids. Per the germline V gene, CDR1 is SGHRS and CDR2 is YFSETQ. This CDR3 reads CASSLASLAGEQYF. CDR3 nucleotide sequence: TGCGCCAGCAGCTTGGCCTCCCTGGCGGGCGAGCAGTACTTC.

CDR3 bases: TGTGCCAGCACTCGTTTAGGCTACACCTTC. Translating it yields CASTRLGYTF. J is TRBJ1-2 and V is TRBV19; D not certain. Germline V gene sequence: CDR1 LNHDA, CDR2 SQIVND (reference sequence). Trimming left V 9 bases short and J 8 bases short, with 10 bases between. There are 10 residues in the CDR3.